Each of the 28 T cell receptor beta chains below was sequenced from the same sample in a study of blood T cells in healthy people across ages. Next came a second PCR, run for 7 to 11 cycles, which used a sample-barcoded 5' primer along with a J-beta primer mix. A single record per CDR3 protein comes from TCRdb applying MiXCR to the 5' RACE reads. The sample shows 250,000 to 300,000 distinct CDR3 sequences, 25% to 30% of them seen only once. Sequencing was performed on blood. The receptors here all came from a woman in her 70s in good health.

This clonotype was counted many times. This chain links TRBV6-5 with TRBJ2-7; 11 bases agree with TRBD1. Germline lookup yields CDR1 MNHEY and CDR2 SVGAGI. The J segment lost 6 bases and the V segment lost 5 bases, leaving 6 bases of the junction unmatched. The CDR3 has 14 residues. The CDR3 spells CASSTGTGGGEQYF. In nucleotides, the CDR3 is TGTGCCAGCAGTACCGGGACAGGGGGTGGCGAGCAGTACTTC.

This sequence joins TRBV4-3 and TRBJ2-5, with a weak D call TRBD2 (6 bases). The J call may not be correct, given that the DNA end is closer to TRBJ2-1. CDR1 and CDR2 (germline): LGHNA, YSLEER. CDR3 length equals 17 residues. The CDR3 protein is CASSQDGWASVRNEQFF. The DNA of the CDR3 is TGCGCCAGCAGCCAAGATGGGTGGGCTAGCGTTCGCAATGAGCAGTTCTTC.

This clonotype was counted only a few times. This sequence joins TRBV29-1 and TRBJ1-5; tentative D call: TRBD1 (6 bases). The CDR3 consists of 12 residues. Germline CDR1 SQVTM, CDR2 ANQGSEA. Deletions cut 6 bases from V and 5 bases from J, with 11 bases between. The CDR3 DNA sequence: TGCAGCGTCGGAGGGGGTGATCAGCCCCAGCATTTT. This translates into CSVGGGDQPQHF.

J is TRBJ2-1 and V is TRBV20-1; maybe TRBD2 (6 bases). Trimming removed 3 bases from V and 6 bases from J, with 18 bases in between. Germline V gene lookup returns CDR1 DFQATT and CDR2 SNEGSKA (reference sequence). This CDR3 region has 15 residues. In DNA form, the CDR3 reads TGCAGTGCTAGTGGGGCGGCGGGATGGTCCAATGAGCAGTTCTTC. The encoded protein is CSASGAAGWSNEQFF.

This clonotype was observed a few times. The rearrangement joins TRBV19 to TRBJ1-4, with 7 nucleotides matching TRBD1. The germline CDR1 and CDR2 sequences are LNHDA and SQIVND (reference sequence). Germline trimming cut 6 bases from V and 4 bases from J; bases unmatched to any gene: 5. This CDR3 contains 14 residues. CDR3 in DNA: TGTGCCAGTAGCACAGGGGACCTTAATGAAAAACTGTTTTTT. Protein: CASSTGDLNEKLFF. The full variable domain, its missing parts supplied by reference TRBV19 and TRBJ1-4, is DGGITQSPKYLFRKEGQNVTLSCEQNLNHDAMYWYRQDPGQGLRLIYYSQIVNDFQKGDIAEGYSVSREKKESFPLTVTSAQKNPTAFYLCASSTGDLNEKLFFGSGTQLSVL.

The rearrangement links TRBV20-1 to TRBJ1-2; D not resolved. Germline CDR1 reads DFQATT; CDR2 reads SNEGSKA (reference sequence). This CDR3 comprises 12 residues. V dropped 3 bases and J dropped 4 bases, with 9 bases sitting between them. This chain's CDR3 is CSASGPLYGYTF. In nucleotides, the CDR3 is TGCAGTGCTAGCGGACCGCTCTATGGCTACACCTTC.

The CDR3 sequence is CASRVFIGATNEKLFF. The CDR3 nucleotides are TGTGCCAGCAGAGTGTTCATCGGGGCAACTAATGAAAAACTGTTTTTT. The chain uses TRBV6-1 and TRBJ1-4; the D is unclear. V lost 6 bases, J lost 0 bases, and 14 bases lay in between. The V gene's germline CDR1 is MNHNS and CDR2 SASEGT. This CDR3 has 16 amino acids.

This clonotype was counted between two and nine times. The chain has TRBV5-6 and TRBJ1-2; TRBD1 aligns across 7 bases. CDR1 and CDR2 from the germline V gene are SGHDT and YYEEEE. The CDR3 is made up of 15 amino acids. V gave up 0 bases and J gave up 4 bases; unmatched junction bases: 6. CDR3 region: CASSLEDRASYGYTF. In DNA, the CDR3 is TGTGCCAGCAGCTTGGAAGACAGGGCTAGCTATGGCTACACCTTC. Variable domain in full (rest from reference TRBV5-6 and TRBJ1-2): DAGVTQSPTHLIKTRGQQVTLRCSPKSGHDTVSWYQQALGQGPQFIFQYYEEEERQRGNFPDRFSGHQFPNYSSELNVNALLLGDSALYLCASSLEDRASYGYTFGSGTRLTVV.

This clonotype was seen a handful of times. V and J are TRBV28 and TRBJ1-2, with D tentatively TRBD1 (6 bases). The CDR3 is made up of 13 amino acids. Germline V gene sequence: CDR1 MDHEN, CDR2 SYDVKM. V lost 4 bases to trimming and J lost 4 bases, with 10 bases between them. The CDR3 DNA is TGTGCCAGCAGTTGGCAAGGGGGCTATGGCTACACCTTC. Translated: CASSWQGGYGYTF.

The rearrangement links TRBV20-1 to TRBJ1-1; no clear D gene. The CDR3 has 13 residues. Germline CDR1 DFQATT, CDR2 SNEGSKA (reference sequence). Trimming stripped 5 bases from V and 7 bases from J, with 17 bases between. CDR3 in DNA: TGCAGTGCTGACCCAAATAGGGTACGTGAAGCTTTCTTT. This translates into CSADPNRVREAFF.

The V call is TRBV27, the J call TRBJ2-7; 8 bases match TRBD2. V lost 2 bases to trimming and J lost 4 bases; unmatched junction nucleotides: 10. The CDR3 consists of 16 residues. CDR1 and CDR2 (germline): MNHEY, SMNVEV (reference sequence). CDR3 residues: CASSLRPGGEAYEQYF. Written as DNA, the CDR3 is TGTGCCAGCAGTTTAAGGCCGGGAGGGGAGGCGTACGAGCAGTACTTC.

J is TRBJ1-3 and V is TRBV7-2; D unclear. The length of the CDR3 is 16 residues. Germline V gene data show CDR1 as SGHTA and CDR2 as FQGNSA. Trimming pared 1 base from V and 4 bases from J, leaving 14 bases between. In nucleotides, the CDR3 is TGTGCCAGCAGCTTAGAAGGCCGAGCCAAGGGAAACACCATATATTTT. This gives the protein CASSLEGRAKGNTIYF.

The table lists this clonotype with many counts. The V gene is TRBV6-6, the J gene TRBJ1-2, with D possibly TRBD1 on 6 matching bases. This CDR3 is 14 amino acids long. V was clipped by 6 bases and J by 7 bases, with 18 bases between them. Germline V gives CDR1 MNHNY, CDR2 SVGAGI (reference sequence). The CDR3 DNA follows: TGTGCCAGCAGGAACGGGGGCCGGCGCGTTGGCTACACCTTC. It codes for CASRNGGRRVGYTF.

Of note for this clonotype: Likely a read error: the CDR3 ends without its conserved phenylalanine or tryptophan. This CDR3 is CASSYSRNTEAFL. The CDR3 nucleotides are TGTGCCAGCAGTTATAGTAGGAACACTGAAGCTTTCCTT. The chain carries TRBV6-5 and TRBJ1-1; D unresolved. Trimming cost V 3 bases and J 1 base, with 6 bases left between them. This CDR3 region has 13 residues. Germline CDR1 MNHEY, CDR2 SVGAGI.

The sample holds a few counts of this clonotype. This rearrangement joins TRBV7-2 to TRBJ2-5, with D possibly matching TRBD1 (8 bases). The CDR3 length is 15 residues. Trimming removed 5 bases at V and 5 bases at J, with 18 bases between. Germline V CDR1 and CDR2: SGHTA, FQGNSA. This CDR3 reads CASSQGQGGKETQYF. CDR3 nucleotides: TGTGCCAGCAGCCAAGGACAGGGAGGGAAGGAGACCCAGTACTTC. The entire variable domain, with the rest obtained from reference TRBV7-2 and TRBJ2-5, is as follows: GAGVSQSPSNKVTEKGKDVELRCDPISGHTALYWYRQSLGQGLEFLIYFQGNSAPDKSGLPSDRFSAERTGGSVSTLTIQRTQQEDSAVYLCASSQGQGGKETQYFGPGTRLLVL.

The chain has TRBV7-8 and TRBJ2-5, with 13 bases matching TRBD2. This CDR3 is 17 amino acids long. Germline trimming cut 8 bases from V and 5 bases from J; bases unmatched to any gene: 14. Germline CDR1 SGHVS, CDR2 FQNEAQ. CDR3 nucleotide sequence: TGTGCCAGCGGGAGTTCCCGGACTAGCGGGAGTCGTGAGACCCAGTACTTC. Its translation is CASGSSRTSGSRETQYF.

A few counts support this clonotype. J is TRBJ2-5 and V is TRBV29-1; D is ambiguous. Germline V lookup: CDR1 SQVTM, CDR2 ANQGSEA. Trimming took off 5 bases at V and 5 bases at J, with 9 bases between the two ends. The CDR3 has 11 amino acids. The CDR3 coding sequence is TGCAGCGTTCGAGCGAGTGAGACCCAGTACTTC. Its translation: CSVRASETQYF.

The chain uses TRBV6-5 and TRBJ2-1, with a tentative D call TRBD1 (6 bases). V gave up 0 bases and J gave up 8 bases, with 17 bases separating them. CDR3 length equals 16 residues. Per germline, CDR1 MNHEY and CDR2 SVGAGI. The CDR3: CASSYSGAPGIYEQFF. The CDR3 coding sequence is TGTGCCAGCAGTTACTCGGGGGCTCCTGGGATCTATGAGCAGTTCTTC.

In its sample, this clonotype was seen many times. The V gene is TRBV28, the J gene TRBJ1-1; D perhaps matches TRBD1 (6 bases). The CDR3 has 14 amino acids. Germline V gives CDR1 MDHEN, CDR2 SYDVKM. The germline V and J ends were trimmed by 2 bases and 5 bases, with 12 bases remaining between them. The CDR3 nucleotides are TGTGCCAGCAGTTTACCACAGGGTGGGACTGAAGCTTTCTTT. Protein product: CASSLPQGGTEAFF.

This clonotype appeared a few times. This chain uses TRBV5-1 with TRBJ2-6; D not resolved. Germline V CDR1 and CDR2: SGHRS, YFSETQ. The CDR3 length is 16 residues. Trimming removed 0 bases at V and 0 bases at J, with 7 bases between. The CDR3 nucleotides are TGCGCCAGCAGCTTGGTTGATAACTCTGGGGCCAACGTCCTGACTTTC. Protein product: CASSLVDNSGANVLTF.

This clonotype was counted only a few times. V and J are TRBV5-1 and TRBJ2-7; TRBD1 matches 8 bases. Losses at the gene ends were 4 bases for V and 3 bases for J; bases not matched to a gene: 6. CDR3 size: 14 residues. CDR1 and CDR2 (germline): SGHRS, YFSETQ. The DNA of the CDR3 is TGCGCCAGCAGCCCACAAGGGACAGGCTACGAGCAGTACTTC. This encodes CASSPQGTGYEQYF.

This clonotype turned up a few times. This sequence joins TRBV7-2 and TRBJ1-1; tentatively, D is TRBD1 (6 bases). V shed 2 bases and J shed 2 bases, with 12 bases lying between them. Germline lookup yields CDR1 SGHTA and CDR2 FQGNSA. The CDR3 length is 15 residues. DNA for the CDR3: TGTGCCAGCAGCTTAAGGGGGGGACGTAACACTGAAGCTTTCTTT. Protein: CASSLRGGRNTEAFF.

A few counts support this clonotype. The chain employs TRBV29-1 and TRBJ1-2, with 12 bases matching TRBD1. The germline V gene has CDR1 SQVTM and CDR2 ANQGSEA. With V trimmed by 5 bases and J by 3 bases, 7 bases remained unmatched. This CDR3 spans 15 amino acids. The CDR3 reads CSVFGGQGADYGYTF. The CDR3 DNA is TGCAGCGTTTTTGGGGGACAGGGGGCTGACTATGGCTACACCTTC.

This chain joins TRBV2 and TRBJ2-4; D might be TRBD1 (6 bases). V was pared by 5 bases and J by 4 bases, with 9 bases between. The CDR3 is 13 amino acids. Germline values: CDR1 SNHLY, CDR2 FYNNEI. The CDR3 here is CASSLGQKNIQYF. DNA of the CDR3: TGTGCCAGCAGTCTAGGACAGAAAAACATTCAGTACTTC.

This clonotype was counted ten times or more. This chain links TRBV7-2 with TRBJ2-3; D unclear. CDR3 length equals 15 residues. Per germline, CDR1 SGHTA and CDR2 FQGNSA. Trimming took 5 bases from V and 0 from J, leaving 12 bases between them. The CDR3, as DNA: TGTGCCAGCAGCCCCTGGCAGTCTAGCACAGATACGCAGTATTTT. It specifies CASSPWQSSTDTQYF. The variable domain in full, completed from reference TRBV7-2 and TRBJ2-3, reads GAGVSQSPSNKVTEKGKDVELRCDPISGHTALYWYRQSLGQGLEFLIYFQGNSAPDKSGLPSDRFSAERTGGSVSTLTIQRTQQEDSAVYLCASSPWQSSTDTQYFGPGTRLTVL.

This chain uses TRBV28 with TRBJ1-2; D is uncertain. V lost 6 bases, J lost 9 bases, and 17 bases lay in between. The CDR3 is 13 amino acids. Germline V gives CDR1 MDHEN, CDR2 SYDVKM. The DNA of the CDR3 is TGTGCCAGCAGCCCCATTCCAATTCGGAGCTACACCTTC. Protein sequence: CASSPIPIRSYTF.

This clonotype has just a few counts. The chain has TRBV20-1 and TRBJ2-5; 8 nucleotides align to TRBD1. In germline, CDR1 is DFQATT, CDR2 SNEGSKA (reference sequence). J gave up 5 bases and V 0 bases, and 5 bases lay outside the gene matches. This CDR3 contains 14 residues. The CDR3 DNA sequence: TGCAGTGCTAGAGATCGGACAGGGATGGAGACCCAGTACTTC. Residues: CSARDRTGMETQYF.

This clonotype was counted many times. V gene TRBV28 combines with J gene TRBJ2-5; D not resolved. This CDR3 comprises 13 residues. The germline V and J ends were trimmed by 1 base and 5 bases, with 8 bases remaining between them. Germline V CDR1 and CDR2: MDHEN, SYDVKM. CDR3 protein: CASSLLNVETQYF. CDR3 nucleotides: TGTGCCAGCAGTTTATTGAATGTGGAGACCCAGTACTTC.